This T cell receptor beta chain was recorded in a study of blood T cell repertoires in COVID-19. Authors' methods: Amplification from reference gene primers served as the basis for estimated nucleated cell counts. Assay: immunoSEQ multiplex PCR; the TCRdb copy retains only in-frame clones and omits some. V, J and clone size derive from that table, while D and trimming were established from the DNA sequence. The table lists 50,000 to 65,000 clones, roughly nine tenths of them singletons. Germline lookup yields CDR1 LGHNA and CDR2 YNFKEQ. The ends were cut back, 1 base at V and 7 bases at J, with 11 bases in the middle. The length of the CDR3 is 14 residues.

Specimen: peripheral blood. This TCR was recovered from a woman aged 55-69 years with active or convalescent COVID-19. This rearrangement joins TRBV4-2 to TRBJ1-3; D possibly corresponds to TRBD1 (6 bases). The CDR3 DNA reads as TGTGCCAGCAGCCAAGTAGGGGGAGGGAACACCATATATTTT. Translation: CASSQVGGGNTIYF.